The text below deals with one T cell receptor (beta chain). The CDR3 extends over 15 amino acids. Germline-derived CDR1 and CDR2 are MNHNS and SASEGT. V dropped 3 bases and J dropped 5; count of bases not matched to a gene: 8. This sample was taken from a study of T cell changes during pregnancy in multiple sclerosis. The protocol was immunoSEQ multiplex PCR, while the TCRdb copy is restricted to in-frame clones and leaves out a portion. The table shows about 61,000 clones, with more than 80% occurring only once. The source was peripheral blood, collected in the first trimester of pregnancy. The V gene is TRBV6-1, the J gene TRBJ1-1, with TRBD1 identical over 8 bases. The receptor comes from a female donor in good health, enrolled as a control in a pregnancy study. The CDR3 spells CASSDRGRIRTEAFF. Here the CDR3 DNA reads TGTGCCAGCAGTGACAGGGGGCGCATTAGGACTGAAGCTTTCTTT.